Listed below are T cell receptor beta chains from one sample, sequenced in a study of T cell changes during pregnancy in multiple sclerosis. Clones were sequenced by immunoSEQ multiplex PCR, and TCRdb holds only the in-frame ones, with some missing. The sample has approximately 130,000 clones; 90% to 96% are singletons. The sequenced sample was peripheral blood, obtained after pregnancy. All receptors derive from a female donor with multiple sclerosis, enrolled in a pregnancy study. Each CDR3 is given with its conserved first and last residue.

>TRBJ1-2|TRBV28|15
CASSLGDRPNYGYTF
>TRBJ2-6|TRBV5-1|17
CASSLRLPGSGANVLTF
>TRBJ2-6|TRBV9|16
CASSTPGGSGANVLTF
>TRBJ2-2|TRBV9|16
CASSVDDGGLNGELFF
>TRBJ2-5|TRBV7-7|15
CASSASFGTSETQYF
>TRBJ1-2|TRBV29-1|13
CSVVGQAGYGYTF
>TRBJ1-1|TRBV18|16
CASSPRQGALDTEAFF
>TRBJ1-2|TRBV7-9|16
CASSLGAGESVYGYTF
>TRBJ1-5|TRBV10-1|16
CAVRDRANYSNQPQHF
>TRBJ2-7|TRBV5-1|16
CASSATPSGASYEQYF
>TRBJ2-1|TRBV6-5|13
CASSLGGINEQFF
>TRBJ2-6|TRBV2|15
CASSELRSGANVLTF
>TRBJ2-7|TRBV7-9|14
CASSLAQATYEQYF
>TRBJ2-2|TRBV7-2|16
CASSPYPGTDTGELFF
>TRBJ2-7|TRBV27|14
CASSLTPEASEQYF
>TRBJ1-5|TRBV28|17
CASSLLPDDIRNQPQHF
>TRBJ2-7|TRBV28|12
CASTPDRDEQYF
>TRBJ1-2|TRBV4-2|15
CASSQGGQGGYGYTF
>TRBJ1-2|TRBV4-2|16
CASSQEPADSRYGYTF
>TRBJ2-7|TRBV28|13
CASSPGVRDEQYF
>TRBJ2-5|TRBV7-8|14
CASSLGGSLETQYF
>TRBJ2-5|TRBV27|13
CASSYGRRETQYF
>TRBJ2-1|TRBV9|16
CASSSQTSGPSNEQFF
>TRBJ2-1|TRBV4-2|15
CASSLEAGGSDEQFF
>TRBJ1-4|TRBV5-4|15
CASSYRGLTNEKLFF
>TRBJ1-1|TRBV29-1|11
CSVVANTEAFF
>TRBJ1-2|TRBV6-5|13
CASSLRGNNGYTF
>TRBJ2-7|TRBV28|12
CASSLGQGSEYF
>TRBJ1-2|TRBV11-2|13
CASSHLQGASYTF
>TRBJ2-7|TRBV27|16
CASRRLAGLSTYEQYF
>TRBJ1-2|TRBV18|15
CASSPQTQVGYGYTF
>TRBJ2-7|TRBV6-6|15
CASSYWRGGPYEQYF
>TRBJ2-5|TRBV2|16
CASSEAQLRGLETQYF
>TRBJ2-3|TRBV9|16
CASSPIRGNPTDTQYF
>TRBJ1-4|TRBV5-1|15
CASSVLGGTNEKLFF
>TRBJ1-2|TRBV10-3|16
CAISDGPGILNYGYTF
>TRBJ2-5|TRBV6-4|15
CASSEGTSGRETQYF
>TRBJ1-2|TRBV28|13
CASSFEDTYGYTF
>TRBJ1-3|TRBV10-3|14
CATRGTVSGNTIYF
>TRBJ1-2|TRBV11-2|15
CASTPLRQVGYGYTF
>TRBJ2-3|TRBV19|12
CASSIGEDTQYF
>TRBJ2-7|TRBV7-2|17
CASSLRPGLAGNYEQYF
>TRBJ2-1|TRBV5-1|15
CASSPAVAGVDEQFF
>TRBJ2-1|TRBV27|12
CASSRTKNEQFF
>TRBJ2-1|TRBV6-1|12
CASSESYNEQFF
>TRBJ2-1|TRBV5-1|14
CASSLGRLEDEQFF
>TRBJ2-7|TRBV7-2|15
CASSLTSGSSYEQYF
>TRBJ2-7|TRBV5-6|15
CASSKSGTSGYEQYF
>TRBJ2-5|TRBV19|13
CASSGTREETQYF
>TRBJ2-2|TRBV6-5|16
CASSYMPGLGNGELFF
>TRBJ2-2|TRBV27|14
CASSPGQNTGELFF
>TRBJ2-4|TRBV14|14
CASSGTSGRGIQYF
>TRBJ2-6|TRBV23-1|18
CASSSTGTPSSGANVLTF
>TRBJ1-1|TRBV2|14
CASSEGQRNTEAFF
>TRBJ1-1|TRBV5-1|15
CASSSGVGKTSEAFF
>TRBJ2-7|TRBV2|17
CASTGYRKQASSYEQYF
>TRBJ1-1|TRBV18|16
CASSPQQGVLNTEAFF
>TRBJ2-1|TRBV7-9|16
CASSLVGDRDYNEQFF
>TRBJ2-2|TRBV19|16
CASSYRDRGRTGELFF
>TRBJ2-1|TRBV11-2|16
CASSPLAGRPYNEQFF